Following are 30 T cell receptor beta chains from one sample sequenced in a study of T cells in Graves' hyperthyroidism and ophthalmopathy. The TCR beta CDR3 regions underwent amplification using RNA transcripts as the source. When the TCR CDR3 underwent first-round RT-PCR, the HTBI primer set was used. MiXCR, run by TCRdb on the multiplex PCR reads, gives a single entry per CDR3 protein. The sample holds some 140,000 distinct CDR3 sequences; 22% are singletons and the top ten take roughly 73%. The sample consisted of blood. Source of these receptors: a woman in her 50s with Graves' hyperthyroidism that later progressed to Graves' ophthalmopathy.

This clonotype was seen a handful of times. Written as DNA, the CDR3 is TGTGCCAGCAGATCCTACGAGGGTGCCAAAAACATTCAGTACTTC. It encodes CASRSYEGAKNIQYF. The chain recombines TRBV6-5 with TRBJ2-4; tentatively, D is TRBD2 (5 bases). There are 15 residues in the CDR3. Trimming removed 6 bases from V and 1 base from J, with 13 bases in between. Germline assignment: CDR1 MNHEY and CDR2 SVGAGI.

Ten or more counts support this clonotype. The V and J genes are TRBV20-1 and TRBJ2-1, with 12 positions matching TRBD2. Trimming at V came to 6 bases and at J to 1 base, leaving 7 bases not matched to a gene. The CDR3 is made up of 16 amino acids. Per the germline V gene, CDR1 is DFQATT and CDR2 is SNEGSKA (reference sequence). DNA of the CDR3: TGCAGTGCCACAGGACTAGCGGGGACGTCCTACAATGAGCAGTTCTTC. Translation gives CSATGLAGTSYNEQFF.

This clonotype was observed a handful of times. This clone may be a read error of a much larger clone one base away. CDR3 coding DNA: TGTGCCAGCACCCCTTCGCCGAACACTGAAGCTTCCTTT. Protein: CASTPSPNTEASF. The chain uses TRBV11-2 and TRBJ1-1; D remains unclear. The germline V gene encodes CDR1 SGHAT and CDR2 FQNNGV. The CDR3 runs 13 residues.

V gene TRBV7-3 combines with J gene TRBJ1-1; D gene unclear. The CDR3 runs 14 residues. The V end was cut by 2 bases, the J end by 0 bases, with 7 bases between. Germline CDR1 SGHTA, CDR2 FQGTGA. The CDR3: CASSLALVNTEAFF. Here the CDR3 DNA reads TGTGCCAGCAGCTTAGCGCTCGTGAACACTGAAGCTTTCTTT. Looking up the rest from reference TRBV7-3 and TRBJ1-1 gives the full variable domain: GAGVSQTPSNKVTEKGKYVELRCDPISGHTALYWYRQSLGQGPEFLIYFQGTGAADDSGLPNDRFFAVRPEGSVSTLKIQRTERGDSAVYLCASSLALVNTEAFFGQGTRLTVV.

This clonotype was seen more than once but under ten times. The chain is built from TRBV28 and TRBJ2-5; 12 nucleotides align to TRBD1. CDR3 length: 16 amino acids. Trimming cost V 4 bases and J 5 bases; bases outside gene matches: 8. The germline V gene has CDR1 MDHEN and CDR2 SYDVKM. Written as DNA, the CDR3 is TGTGCCAGCAGTTCCCCCGGGACAGGGGGCTGGGAGACCCAGTACTTC. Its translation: CASSSPGTGGWETQYF.

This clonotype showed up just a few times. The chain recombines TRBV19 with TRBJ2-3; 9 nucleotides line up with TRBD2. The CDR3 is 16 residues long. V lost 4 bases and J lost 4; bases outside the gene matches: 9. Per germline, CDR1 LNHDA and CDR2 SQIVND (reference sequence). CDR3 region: CASSSGRGRAADTQYF. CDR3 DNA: TGTGCCAGTAGTAGCGGGAGGGGGAGAGCAGCAGATACGCAGTATTTT. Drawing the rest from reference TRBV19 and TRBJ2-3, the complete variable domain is DGGITQSPKYLFRKEGQNVTLSCEQNLNHDAMYWYRQDPGQGLRLIYYSQIVNDFQKGDIAEGYSVSREKKESFPLTVTSAQKNPTAFYLCASSSGRGRAADTQYFGPGTRLTVL.

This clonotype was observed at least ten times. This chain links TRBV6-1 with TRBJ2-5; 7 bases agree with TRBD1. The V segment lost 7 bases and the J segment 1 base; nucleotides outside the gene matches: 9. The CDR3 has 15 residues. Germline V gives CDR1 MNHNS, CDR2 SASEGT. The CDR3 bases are TGTGCCAGCAAATACAATTGGGACAGCCAAGAGACCCAGTACTTC. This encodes CASKYNWDSQETQYF.

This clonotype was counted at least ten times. The CDR3 is CSASATGKQETQYF. For the CDR3, the DNA is TGCAGTGCTAGTGCTACGGGGAAGCAAGAGACCCAGTACTTC. This chain links TRBV20-1 with TRBJ2-5; weak D call: TRBD2 (5 bases). Germline loops: CDR1 DFQATT, CDR2 SNEGSKA (reference sequence). This CDR3 region has 14 residues. Trimming took off 3 bases at V and 2 bases at J, with 13 bases between the two ends.

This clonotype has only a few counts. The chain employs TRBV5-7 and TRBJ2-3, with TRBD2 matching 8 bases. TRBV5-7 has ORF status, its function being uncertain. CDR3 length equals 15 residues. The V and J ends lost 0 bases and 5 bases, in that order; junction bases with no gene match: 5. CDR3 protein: CASSLARLAGDTQYF. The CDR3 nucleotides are TGTGCCAGCAGCTTGGCCCGTCTAGCGGGAGATACGCAGTATTTT.

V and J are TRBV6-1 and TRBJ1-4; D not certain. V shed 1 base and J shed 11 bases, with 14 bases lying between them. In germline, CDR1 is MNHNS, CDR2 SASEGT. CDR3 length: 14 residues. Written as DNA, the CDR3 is TGTGCCAGCAGTGAAGGGGTAGGACTAAACAAACTGTTTTTT. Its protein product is CASSEGVGLNKLFF.

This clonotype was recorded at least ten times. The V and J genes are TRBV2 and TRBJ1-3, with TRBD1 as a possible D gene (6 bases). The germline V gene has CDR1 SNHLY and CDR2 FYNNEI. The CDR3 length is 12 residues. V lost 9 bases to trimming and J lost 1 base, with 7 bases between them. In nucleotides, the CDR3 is TGTGCCAGGAGGGGGTCTGGAAACACCATATATTTT. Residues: CARRGSGNTIYF. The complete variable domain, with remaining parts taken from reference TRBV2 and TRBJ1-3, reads EPEVTQTPSHQVTQMGQEVILRCVPISNHLYFYWYRQILGQKVEFLVSFYNNEISEKSEIFDDQFSVERPDGSNFTLKIRSTKLEDSAMYFCARRGSGNTIYFGEGSWLTVV.

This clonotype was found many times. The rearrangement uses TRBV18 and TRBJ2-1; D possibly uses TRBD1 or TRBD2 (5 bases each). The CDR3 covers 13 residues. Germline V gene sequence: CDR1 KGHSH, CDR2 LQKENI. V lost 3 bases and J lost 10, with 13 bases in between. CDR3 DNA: TGTGCCAGCTCACCCATTGACAGAGGGGAGCAGTTCTTC. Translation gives CASSPIDRGEQFF. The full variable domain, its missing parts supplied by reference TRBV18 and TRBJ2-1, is NAGVMQNPRHLVRRRGQEARLRCSPMKGHSHVYWYRQLPEEGLKFMVYLQKENIIDESGMPKERFSAEFPKEGPSILRIQQVVRGDSAAYFCASSPIDRGEQFFGPGTRLTVL.

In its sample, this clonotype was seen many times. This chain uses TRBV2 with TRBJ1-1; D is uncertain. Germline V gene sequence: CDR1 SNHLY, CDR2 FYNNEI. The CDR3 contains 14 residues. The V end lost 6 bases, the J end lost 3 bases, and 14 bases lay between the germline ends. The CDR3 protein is CASSQDRGYTEAFF. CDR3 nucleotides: TGTGCCAGCAGCCAGGATCGGGGTTACACTGAAGCTTTCTTT.

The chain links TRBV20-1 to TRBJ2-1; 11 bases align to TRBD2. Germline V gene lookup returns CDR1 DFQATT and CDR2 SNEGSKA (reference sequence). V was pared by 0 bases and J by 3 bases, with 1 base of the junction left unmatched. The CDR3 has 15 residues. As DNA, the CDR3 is TGCAGTGCTAGAGATGGGACTAGCGGCTACAATGAGCAGTTCTTC. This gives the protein CSARDGTSGYNEQFF.

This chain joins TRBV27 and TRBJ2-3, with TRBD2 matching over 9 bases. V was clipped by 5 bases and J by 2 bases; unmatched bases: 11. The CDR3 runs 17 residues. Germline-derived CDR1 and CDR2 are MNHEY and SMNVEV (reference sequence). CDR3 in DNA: TGTGCCAGCAGTAGTTCTTTAGCGGGAGTCCCCACAGATACGCAGTATTTT. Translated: CASSSSLAGVPTDTQYF.

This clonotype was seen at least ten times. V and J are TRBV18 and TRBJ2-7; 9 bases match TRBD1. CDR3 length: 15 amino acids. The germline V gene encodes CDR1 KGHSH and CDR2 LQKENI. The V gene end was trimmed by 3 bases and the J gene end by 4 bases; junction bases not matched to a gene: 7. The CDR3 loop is CASSPSQGARYEQYF. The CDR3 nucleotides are TGTGCCAGCTCACCTTCACAGGGGGCGCGGTACGAGCAGTACTTC.

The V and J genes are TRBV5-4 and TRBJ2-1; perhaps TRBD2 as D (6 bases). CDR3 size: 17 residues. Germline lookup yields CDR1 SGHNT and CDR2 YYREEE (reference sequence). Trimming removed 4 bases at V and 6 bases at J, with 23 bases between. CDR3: CASSPGGNGAAGNEQFF. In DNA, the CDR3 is TGTGCCAGCAGCCCAGGAGGGAACGGAGCTGCGGGCAATGAGCAGTTCTTC.

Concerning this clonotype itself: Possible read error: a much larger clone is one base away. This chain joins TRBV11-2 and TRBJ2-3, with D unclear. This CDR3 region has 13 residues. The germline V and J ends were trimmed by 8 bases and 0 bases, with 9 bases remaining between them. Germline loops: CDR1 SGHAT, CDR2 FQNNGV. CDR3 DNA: TGTGCCAGCTTGCGAGGTAGCACAGATACGCAGTATTTT. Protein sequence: CASLRGSTDTQYF.

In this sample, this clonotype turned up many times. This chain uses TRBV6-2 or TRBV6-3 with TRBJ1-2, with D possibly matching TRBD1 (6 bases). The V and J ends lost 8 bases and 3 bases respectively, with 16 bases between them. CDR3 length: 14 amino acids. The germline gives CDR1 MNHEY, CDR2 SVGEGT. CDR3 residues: CASSRGGIDYGYTF. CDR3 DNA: TGTGCCAGCTCTAGGGGGGGCATCGACTATGGCTACACCTTC.

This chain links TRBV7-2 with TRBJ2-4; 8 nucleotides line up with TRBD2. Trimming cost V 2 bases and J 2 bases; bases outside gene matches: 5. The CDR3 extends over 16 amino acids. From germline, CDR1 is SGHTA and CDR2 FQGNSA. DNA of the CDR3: TGTGCCAGCAGCTTATCGACTAGCGATTCCAAAAACATTCAGTACTTC. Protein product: CASSLSTSDSKNIQYF.

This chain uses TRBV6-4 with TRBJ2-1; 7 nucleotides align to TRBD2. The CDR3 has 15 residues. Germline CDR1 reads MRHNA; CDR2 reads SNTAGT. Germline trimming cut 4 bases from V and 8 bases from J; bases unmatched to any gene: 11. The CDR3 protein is CASSAEGGPNDEQFF. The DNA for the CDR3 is TGTGCCAGCAGTGCGGAGGGAGGGCCTAACGATGAGCAGTTCTTC.

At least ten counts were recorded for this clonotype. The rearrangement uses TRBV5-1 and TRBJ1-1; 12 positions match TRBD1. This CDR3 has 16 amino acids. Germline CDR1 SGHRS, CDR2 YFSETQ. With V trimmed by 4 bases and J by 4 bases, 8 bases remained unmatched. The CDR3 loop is CASSTGQGAGFTEAFF. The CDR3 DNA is TGCGCCAGCAGCACGGGACAGGGGGCCGGGTTCACTGAAGCTTTCTTT.

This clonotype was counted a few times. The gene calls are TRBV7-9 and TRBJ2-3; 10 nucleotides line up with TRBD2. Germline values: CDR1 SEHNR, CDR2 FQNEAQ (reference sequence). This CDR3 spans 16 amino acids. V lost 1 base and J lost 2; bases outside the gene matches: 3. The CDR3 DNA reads TGTGCCAGCAGCTTAGTAAGCGGGAGGGACACAGATACGCAGTATTTT. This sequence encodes CASSLVSGRDTDTQYF.

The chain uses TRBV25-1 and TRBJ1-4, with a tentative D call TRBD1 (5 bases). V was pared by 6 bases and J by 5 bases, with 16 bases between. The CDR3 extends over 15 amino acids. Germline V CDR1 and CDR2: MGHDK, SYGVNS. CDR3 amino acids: CASRGSRVINEKLFF. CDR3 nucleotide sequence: TGTGCCAGCAGGGGAAGCAGGGTTATAAATGAAAAACTGTTTTTT.

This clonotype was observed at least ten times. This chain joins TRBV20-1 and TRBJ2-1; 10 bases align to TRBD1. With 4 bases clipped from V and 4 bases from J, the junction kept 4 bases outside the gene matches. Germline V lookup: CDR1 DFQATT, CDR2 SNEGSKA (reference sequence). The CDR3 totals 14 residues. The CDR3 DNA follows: TGCAGTGCTATTTGGGACAGGGGATACAATGAGCAGTTCTTC. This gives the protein CSAIWDRGYNEQFF.

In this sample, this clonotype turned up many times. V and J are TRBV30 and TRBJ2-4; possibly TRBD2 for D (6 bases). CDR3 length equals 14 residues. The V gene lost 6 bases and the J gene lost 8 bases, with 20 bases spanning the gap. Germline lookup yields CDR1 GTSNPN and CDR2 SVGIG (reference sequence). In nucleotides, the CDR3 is TGTGCCTGCCACGAGGAGGGCCGTGGGTACATTCAGTACTTC. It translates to CACHEEGRGYIQYF.

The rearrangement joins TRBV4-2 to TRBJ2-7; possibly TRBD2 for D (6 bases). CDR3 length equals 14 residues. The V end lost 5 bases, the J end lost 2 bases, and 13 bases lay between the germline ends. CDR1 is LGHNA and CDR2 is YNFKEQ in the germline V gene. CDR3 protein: CASSERAGPYEQYF. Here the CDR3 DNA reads TGTGCCAGCAGCGAAAGGGCGGGGCCCTACGAGCAGTACTTC.

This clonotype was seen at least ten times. The CDR3 bases are TGTGCCAGCAGTTTAAGGCAGGTGGGGAACACTGAAGCTTTCTTT. Translated: CASSLRQVGNTEAFF. The V and J genes are TRBV28 and TRBJ1-1, with D unresolved. Germline CDR1 MDHEN, CDR2 SYDVKM. This CDR3 comprises 15 residues. V was trimmed by 2 bases and J by 1 base, leaving 11 bases between them.

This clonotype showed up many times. The CDR3 bases are TGTGCCAGCAGCGGACTAGCGGGAGCAGATACGCAGTATTTT. Amino acid sequence: CASSGLAGADTQYF. The V gene is TRBV2, the J gene TRBJ2-3; 13 bases are shared with TRBD2. From germline, CDR1 is SNHLY and CDR2 FYNNEI. Trimming cost V 6 bases and J 4 bases; bases outside gene matches: 1. This CDR3 has 14 amino acids.

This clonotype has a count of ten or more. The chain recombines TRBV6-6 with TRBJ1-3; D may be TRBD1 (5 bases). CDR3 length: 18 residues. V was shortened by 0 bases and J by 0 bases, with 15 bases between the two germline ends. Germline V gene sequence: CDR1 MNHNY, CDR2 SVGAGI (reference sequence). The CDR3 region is CASSYSDPGRNSGNTIYF. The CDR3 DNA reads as TGTGCCAGCAGTTACTCGGACCCGGGACGCAACTCTGGAAACACCATATATTTT.